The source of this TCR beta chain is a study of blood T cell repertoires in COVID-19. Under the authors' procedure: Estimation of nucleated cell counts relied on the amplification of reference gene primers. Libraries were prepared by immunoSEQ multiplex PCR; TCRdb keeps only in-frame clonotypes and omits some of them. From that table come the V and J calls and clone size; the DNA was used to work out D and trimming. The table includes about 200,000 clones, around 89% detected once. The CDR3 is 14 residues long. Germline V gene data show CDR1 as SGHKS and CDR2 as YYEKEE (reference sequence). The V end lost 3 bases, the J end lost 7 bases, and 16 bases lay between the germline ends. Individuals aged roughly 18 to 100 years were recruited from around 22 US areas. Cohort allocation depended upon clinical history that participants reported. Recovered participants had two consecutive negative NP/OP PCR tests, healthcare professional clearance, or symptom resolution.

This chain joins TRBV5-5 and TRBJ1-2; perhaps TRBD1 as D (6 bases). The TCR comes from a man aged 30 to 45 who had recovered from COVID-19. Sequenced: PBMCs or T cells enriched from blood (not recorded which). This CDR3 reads CASSSPGTKAGYTF. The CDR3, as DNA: TGTGCCAGCAGCTCGCCCGGGACAAAAGCTGGCTACACCTTC.